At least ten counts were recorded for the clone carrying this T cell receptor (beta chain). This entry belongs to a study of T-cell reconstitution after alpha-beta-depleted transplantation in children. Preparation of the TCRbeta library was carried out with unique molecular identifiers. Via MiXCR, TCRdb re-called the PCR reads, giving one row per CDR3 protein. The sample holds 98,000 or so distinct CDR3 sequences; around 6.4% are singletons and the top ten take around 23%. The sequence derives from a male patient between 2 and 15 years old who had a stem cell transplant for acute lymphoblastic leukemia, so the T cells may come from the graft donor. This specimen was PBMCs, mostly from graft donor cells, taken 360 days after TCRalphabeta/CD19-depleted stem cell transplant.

As DNA, the CDR3 is TGCGCCAGCAGCCTCGGGACAGGGGGCCGGGAGACCCAGTACTTC. Protein: CASSLGTGGRETQYF. V is TRBV5-1 and J is TRBJ2-5; 12 bases are a match to TRBD1. Germline V gene sequence: CDR1 SGHRS, CDR2 YFSETQ. Losses at the gene ends were 4 bases for V and 5 bases for J; bases not matched to a gene: 6. The CDR3 totals 15 residues. The complete variable domain, with remaining parts taken from reference TRBV5-1 and TRBJ2-5, reads KAGVTQTPRYLIKTRGQQVTLSCSPISGHRSVSWYQQTPGQGLQFLFEYFSETQRNKGNFPGRFSGRQFSNSRSEMNVSTLELGDSALYLCASSLGTGGRETQYFGPGTRLLVL.